This T cell receptor beta chain stems from a study of shared clonotypes between healthy human individuals. Terminally differentiated effector memory CD45RA+ cells were left out of the naive CD8 fraction, which was CD45RO-negative and positively selected for CCR7. The test was conducted at deep level. The table came from immunoSEQ multiplex PCR; TCRdb's copy has only in-frame clones and leaves some out. Of under 1 million clones listed, 90% to 97% were seen once; the top ten hold under 0.3%. Study-wide findings and caveats: When naive CD4 clonotypes were compared across a few donors, 4% to 6.5% were shared. In the sorted subsets, rarefaction showed sequencing was incomplete despite large depth. Only a few donors were included, so the genetic and exposure-history diversity represented was limited.

Concerning this clone: What it recognizes is unknown.

The CDR3 loop spans 16 amino acids. Germline trimming cut 3 bases from V and 4 bases from J; bases unmatched to any gene: 9. Per the germline V gene, CDR1 is LNHDA and CDR2 is SQIVND (reference sequence). The genes are TRBV19 and TRBJ2-1; TRBD1 aligns across 7 bases. This TCR came from a man aged 25 to 40 in good health. Sample: naive CD8+ T cells sorted from blood. As DNA, the CDR3 is TGTGCCAGTAGTATTGCATGGGGACAGCTATACAATGAGCAGTTCTTC. Its translation: CASSIAWGQLYNEQFF.